Shown below are 2 T cell receptor beta chains from a single sample sequenced in a study of T-cell reconstitution after alpha-beta-depleted transplantation in children. The TCRbeta library was prepared with unique molecular identifiers. TCRdb recomputed calls from the PCR reads with MiXCR, one row per CDR3 protein. The profile shows approximately 640,000 distinct CDR3 sequences, approximately 16% of them singletons. The material sequenced was PBMCs from the stem cell graft donor, taken from the stem cell graft. The source of these receptors is a human donor who donated a stem cell graft to a child with acute myeloid leukemia.

This CDR3 reads CASSLETAEAFF. In DNA, the CDR3 is TGTGCCAGCAGTTTAGAAACAGCCGAAGCTTTCTTT. The J gene is TRBJ1-1, the V gene TRBV12-3 or TRBV12-4; D is uncertain. Trimming left V 1 base short and J 8 bases short, with 8 bases between. The CDR3 is made up of 12 amino acids.

The V and J genes are TRBV7-2 and TRBJ1-1; D ambiguous. Germline V CDR1 and CDR2: SGHTA, FQGNSA. The CDR3 is 15 amino acids. The V and J ends lost 1 base and 1 base respectively, with 10 bases between them. CDR3 loop: CASSLGGVRNTEAFF. DNA for the CDR3: TGTGCCAGCAGCTTAGGGGGAGTGAGGAACACTGAAGCTTTCTTT. Based on the CDR3 plus reference TRBV7-2 and TRBJ1-1, the full variable domain is GAGVSQSPSNKVTEKGKDVELRCDPISGHTALYWYRQSLGQGLEFLIYFQGNSAPDKSGLPSDRFSAERTGGSVSTLTIQRTQQEDSAVYLCASSLGGVRNTEAFFGQGTRLTVV.